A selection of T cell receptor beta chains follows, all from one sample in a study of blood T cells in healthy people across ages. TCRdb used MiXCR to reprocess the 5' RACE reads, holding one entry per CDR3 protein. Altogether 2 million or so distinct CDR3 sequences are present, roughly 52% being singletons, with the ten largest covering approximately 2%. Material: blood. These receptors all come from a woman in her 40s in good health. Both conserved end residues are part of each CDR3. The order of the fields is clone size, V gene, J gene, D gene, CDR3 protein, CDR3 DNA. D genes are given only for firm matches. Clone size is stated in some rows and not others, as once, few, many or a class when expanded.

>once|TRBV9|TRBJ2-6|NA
CASSVGGGGPSGANVLTF
TGTGCCAGCAGCGTAGGAGGGGGGGGACCCTCTGGGGCCAACGTCCTGACTTTC
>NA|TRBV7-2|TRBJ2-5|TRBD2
CASSLGVAGGPGETQYF
TGTGCCAGCAGCTTAGGAGTTGCGGGGGGGCCTGGGGAGACCCAGTACTTC
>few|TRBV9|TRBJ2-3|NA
CASSGIPHSTDTQYF
TGTGCCAGCAGCGGAATCCCCCATAGTACAGATACGCAGTATTTT
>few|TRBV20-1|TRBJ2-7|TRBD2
CSANRLSQRGGNSYEQYF
TGCAGTGCTAACCGCCTCAGCCAGCGGGGGGGAAACTCCTACGAGCAGTACTTC
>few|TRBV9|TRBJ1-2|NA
CASGLREYGYTF
TGTGCCAGCGGACTCAGGGAGTATGGCTACACCTTC
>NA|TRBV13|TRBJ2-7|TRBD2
CASSYRTSGGQYEQYF
TGTGCCAGCAGCTACCGGACTAGCGGGGGGCAATACGAGCAGTACTTC
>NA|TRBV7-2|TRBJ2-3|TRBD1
CASSLGDRLSTDTQYF
TGTGCCAGCAGCTTAGGGGACAGACTAAGCACAGATACGCAGTATTTT
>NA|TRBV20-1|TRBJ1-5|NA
CSALPSYSNQPQHF
TGCAGTGCTCTCCCGTCTTATAGCAATCAGCCCCAGCATTTT
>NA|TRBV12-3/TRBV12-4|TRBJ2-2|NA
CASRDTYKNTGELFF
TGTGCCAGCCGTGACACTTACAAAAACACCGGGGAGCTGTTTTTT
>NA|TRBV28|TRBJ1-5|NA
CASRFAHSNQPQHF
TGTGCCAGCCGGTTCGCTCATAGCAATCAGCCCCAGCATTTT
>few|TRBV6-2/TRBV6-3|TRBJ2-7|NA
CASSHLVAVPYEQYF
TGTGCCAGCAGCCACTTAGTGGCAGTCCCCTACGAGCAGTACTTC
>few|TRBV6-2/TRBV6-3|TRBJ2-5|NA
CATKDVVLQETQYF
TGTGCCACCAAGGATGTGGTGCTCCAAGAGACCCAGTACTTC
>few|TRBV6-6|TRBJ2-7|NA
CASSRPTEKEQYF
TGTGCCAGCAGTCGACCTACAGAGAAAGAGCAGTACTTC
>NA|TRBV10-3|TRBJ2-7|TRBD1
CAISAVTGNHEQYF
TGTGCCATCAGTGCCGTGACAGGGAATCACGAGCAGTACTTC
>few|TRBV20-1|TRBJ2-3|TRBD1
CSAINRQGASTDTQYF
TGCAGTGCGATTAACCGACAGGGCGCGAGCACAGATACGCAGTATTTT
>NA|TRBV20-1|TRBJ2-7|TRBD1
CSARVTGGIYEQYF
TGCAGTGCTAGAGTGACAGGGGGGATCTACGAGCAGTACTTC
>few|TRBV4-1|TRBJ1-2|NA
CASSQRGNYGYTF
TGTGCCAGCAGTCAAAGGGGCAACTATGGCTACACCTTC
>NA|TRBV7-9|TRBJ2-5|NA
CASSVEIPGRQYF
TGTGCCAGCAGCGTAGAAATACCTGGACGGCAGTACTTC
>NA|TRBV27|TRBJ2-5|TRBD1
CASSPGTEGGKTQYF
TGTGCCAGCAGCCCCGGGACAGAGGGTGGTAAGACCCAGTACTTC
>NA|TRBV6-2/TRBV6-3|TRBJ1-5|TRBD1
CASSLPGQGGQPQHF
TGTGCCAGCAGTCTTCCGGGACAGGGAGGACAGCCCCAGCATTTT
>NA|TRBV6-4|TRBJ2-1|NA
CASSLNSQGLGSYNEQFF
TGTGCCAGCAGCCTTAACTCCCAAGGCCTCGGCTCCTACAATGAGCAGTTCTTC
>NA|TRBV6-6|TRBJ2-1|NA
CASSYSKSVNEQFF
TGTGCCAGCAGTTACTCGAAGAGCGTTAATGAGCAGTTCTTC
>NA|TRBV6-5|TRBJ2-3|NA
CASSPQVPDTQYF
TGTGCCAGCAGTCCGCAGGTTCCAGATACGCAGTATTTT
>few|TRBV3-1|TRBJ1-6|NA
CASSLGGLPMPLHF
TGTGCCAGCAGCTTAGGAGGATTGCCTATGCCCCTCCACTTT
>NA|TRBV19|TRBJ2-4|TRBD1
CASSMGGTGKNIQYF
TGTGCCAGTAGTATGGGCGGGACAGGAAAAAACATTCAGTACTTC
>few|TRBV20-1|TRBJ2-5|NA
CSARERRQAYQETQYF
TGCAGTGCTAGAGAAAGGAGACAGGCGTACCAAGAGACCCAGTACTTC
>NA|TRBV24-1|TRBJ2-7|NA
CATGKDSTYEQYF
TGTGCCACCGGGAAGGACAGTACCTACGAGCAGTACTTC
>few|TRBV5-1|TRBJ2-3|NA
CASSLAGAFTDTQYF
TGCGCCAGCAGCTTGGCAGGGGCCTTCACAGATACGCAGTATTTT
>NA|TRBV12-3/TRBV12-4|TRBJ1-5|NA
CASSLGLGQGHGQPQHF
TGTGCCAGCAGTTTAGGTCTCGGGCAGGGTCACGGTCAGCCCCAGCATTTT
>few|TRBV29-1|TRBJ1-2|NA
CSGGPRGGYTF
TGCAGCGGCGGACCGAGGGGAGGCTACACCTTC
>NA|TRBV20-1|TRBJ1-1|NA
CSARDSSQVPLGAFF
TGCAGTGCTAGAGACTCCTCTCAGGTGCCACTGGGAGCTTTCTTT
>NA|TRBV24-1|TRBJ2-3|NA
CATSDLKRSTDTQYF
TGTGCCACCAGTGATTTAAAACGGTCCACAGATACGCAGTATTTT
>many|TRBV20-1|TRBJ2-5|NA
CSARDQETQYF
TGCAGTGCTAGAGATCAAGAGACCCAGTACTTC